This T cell receptor beta chain originates from a study of shared clonotypes between healthy human individuals. General study results and limits: With several donors compared, 4% to 5% of naive CD4 clonotypes were shared. Against clonotypes common to all four donors, non-shared ones had lower generation probabilities.

Terminally differentiated effector memory CD45RA+ cells were excluded by CCR7 positive selection of CD45RO-negative cells. The CDR3 runs 12 residues. CDR1 and CDR2 from the germline V gene are SQVTM and ANQGSEA. V lost 7 bases and J 7 bases, leaving 16 bases between the germline ends. Method: immunoSEQ multiplex PCR; TCRdb's copy keeps in-frame clones and lacks some. The sample lists around 1,900,000 clones, about 94% seen once, with approximately 1.6% in the top ten. Concerning this clone itself: The target antigen is unknown.

This clonotype originated in a young man in good health. Some clones in this sample may be carry-over from other donors' samples. The chain links TRBV29-1 to TRBJ1-2; D unclear. The sequencing sample was made of naive CD8+ T cells from PBMCs. CDR3 bases: TGCAGCGCCAACCGCGATGTAGTTGGCTACACCTTC. Protein: CSANRDVVGYTF.